One and the same sample provided the 26 T cell receptor beta chains below, sequenced in a study of blood T cells in healthy people across ages. The use of a sample-barcoded 5' primer and a J-beta primer mix characterized a second PCR of roughly 6 to 11 cycles. TCRdb itself ran the 5' RACE reads through MiXCR, one entry per CDR3 protein. The table shows some 690,000 distinct CDR3 sequences, with 22% occurring only once. The sequencing sample was made of blood. The receptor source for this set is a man aged 70 or older in good health.

J is TRBJ2-3 and V is TRBV5-6; D may be TRBD1 or TRBD2 (5 bases each). The CDR3 length is 12 residues. V gave up 4 bases and J gave up 7 bases, with 10 bases separating them. Germline V lookup: CDR1 SGHDT, CDR2 YYEEEE. CDR3 sequence reads: CASSRDAYTQYF. As DNA, the CDR3 is TGTGCCAGCAGCCGGGACGCTTATACGCAGTATTTT. The whole variable domain, remainder taken from reference TRBV5-6 and TRBJ2-3, is DAGVTQSPTHLIKTRGQQVTLRCSPKSGHDTVSWYQQALGQGPQFIFQYYEEEERQRGNFPDRFSGHQFPNYSSELNVNALLLGDSALYLCASSRDAYTQYFGPGTRLTVL.

CDR3 in DNA: TGTGCCAGCAGTCCTAGTTACAATCAGCCCCAGCATTTT. Protein: CASSPSYNQPQHF. The rearrangement joins TRBV12-3 or TRBV12-4 to TRBJ1-5, with D unclear. The CDR3 has 13 amino acids. V lost 5 bases to trimming and J lost 3 bases, with 8 bases between them.

Details on this clonotype: The junction departs from germline at one end; a sequencing error may be responsible. The genes are TRBV20-1 and TRBJ1-2; no clear D. CDR1 DFQATT and CDR2 SNEGSKA come from the germline V gene (reference sequence). The CDR3 runs 13 residues. The DNA for the CDR3 is TGCAGTGCCAGAGACACCACTAACTATGGCTACACCTTC. This translates into CSARDTTNYGYTF.

To note about this clonotype: This may stem from a read error, because a much larger clone lies one nucleotide away. V gene TRBV7-9 combines with J gene TRBJ1-2; 7 positions agree with TRBD1. The CDR3 is 15 amino acids. Germline V lookup: CDR1 SEHNR, CDR2 FQNEAQ (reference sequence). J was trimmed by 3 bases and V by 1 base; bases with no gene match: 5. CDR3 bases: TGTGCCAGCAGCTTAGAGAGCGGGACAGACTATGGCTACACCTTC. Encoded protein: CASSLESGTDYGYTF.

This clonotype was recorded at least ten times. This rearrangement joins TRBV20-1 to TRBJ1-1; the D gene is possibly TRBD1 (5 bases). CDR3 length: 17 amino acids. V shed 6 bases and J shed 1 base, with 24 bases lying between them. From germline, CDR1 is DFQATT and CDR2 SNEGSKA (reference sequence). CDR3: CSAPRAGLVVGNTEAFF. CDR3 bases: TGCAGTGCCCCTCGGGCAGGGCTTGTAGTGGGGAACACTGAAGCTTTCTTT.

The rearrangement joins TRBV30 to TRBJ2-7, with D unresolved. Between the trimmed V and J ends, which lost 5 bases and 2 bases, there was a span of 19 bases. Germline V lookup: CDR1 GTSNPN, CDR2 SVGIG (reference sequence). This CDR3 has 15 amino acids. Here the CDR3 reads CAWSGTEKGAYEQYV. CDR3 nucleotides: TGTGCCTGGTCAGGAACAGAGAAAGGCGCCTACGAGCAGTACGTC.

J is TRBJ2-4 and V is TRBV5-4, with TRBD2 as a possible D gene (7 bases). V dropped 2 bases and J dropped 0 bases, with 18 bases sitting between them. This CDR3 is 18 amino acids long. Germline V gene data show CDR1 as SGHNT and CDR2 as YYREEE (reference sequence). The chain's CDR3 is CASSLSGGGLLAKNIQYF. The CDR3 DNA follows: TGTGCCAGCAGCTTAAGTGGCGGGGGCCTGCTAGCCAAAAACATTCAGTACTTC.

In its sample, this clonotype was seen a few times. The chain employs TRBV19 and TRBJ2-7; 11 bases map to TRBD2. The CDR3 length is 13 residues. V was pared by 6 bases and J by 5 bases, with 3 bases of the junction left unmatched. Germline assignment: CDR1 LNHDA and CDR2 SQIVND (reference sequence). The CDR3 DNA is TGTGCCAGTAGCAAGGGACTAGCGGACGAGCAGTACTTC. This sequence encodes CASSKGLADEQYF. The entire variable domain, with the rest obtained from reference TRBV19 and TRBJ2-7, is as follows: DGGITQSPKYLFRKEGQNVTLSCEQNLNHDAMYWYRQDPGQGLRLIYYSQIVNDFQKGDIAEGYSVSREKKESFPLTVTSAQKNPTAFYLCASSKGLADEQYFGPGTRLTVT.

This chain connects TRBV3-1 to TRBJ2-2, with TRBD2 matching over 10 bases. Trimming at V came to 5 bases and at J to 0 bases, leaving 12 bases not matched to a gene. This CDR3 has 19 residues. Germline V gene lookup returns CDR1 LGHDT and CDR2 YNNKEL (reference sequence). The CDR3 DNA sequence: TGTGCCAGCAGCTTAGCGGGGGGCCGAATAAAAGCGAACACCGGGGAGCTGTTTTTT. Its translation: CASSLAGGRIKANTGELFF.

In the case of this clonotype: The junction shows a germline mismatch at one end, possibly a read error. The CDR3 loop is CSADPGPWANF. The CDR3 DNA follows: TGCAGTGCTGACCCGGGACCTTGGGCGAACTTC. The rearrangement joins TRBV20-1 to TRBJ2-5; possibly TRBD1 or TRBD2 for D (5 bases each). The V gene's germline CDR1 is DFQATT and CDR2 SNEGSKA (reference sequence). The CDR3 has 11 amino acids.

This clonotype was detected only a few times. The chain combines TRBV10-3 with TRBJ1-6, with TRBD1 matching over 8 bases. The length of the CDR3 is 14 residues. V lost 8 bases, J lost 9 bases, and 9 bases stayed unmatched. The germline V gene has CDR1 ENHRY and CDR2 SYGVKD. The CDR3 protein is CAIAPGQVSSPLHF. Written as DNA, the CDR3 is TGTGCCATCGCCCCGGGACAGGTTTCTTCACCCCTCCACTTT.

This chain connects TRBV7-9 to TRBJ1-5; TRBD1 matches at 7 bases. The CDR3 runs 15 residues. Germline V gene lookup returns CDR1 SEHNR and CDR2 FQNEAQ (reference sequence). The V and J ends lost 5 bases and 2 bases, in that order; junction bases with no gene match: 6. The DNA of the CDR3 is TGTGCCAGCAGCCACAATCAGGGGGGCAATCAGCCCCAGCATTTT. Translated, it gives CASSHNQGGNQPQHF.

The V and J genes are TRBV6-6 and TRBJ1-5; maybe TRBD1 (6 bases). This CDR3 spans 15 amino acids. Trimming left V 10 bases short and J 4 bases short, with 20 bases between. Germline-derived CDR1 and CDR2 are MNHNY and SVGAGI (reference sequence). DNA of the CDR3: TGTGCCACCACTTTGGGCAGGGGCAGGAATCAGCCCCAGCATTTT. The encoded protein is CATTLGRGRNQPQHF.

This clonotype has just a few counts. This chain joins TRBV4-2 and TRBJ1-4, with TRBD1 matching over 7 bases. V shed 5 bases, J shed 8 bases, and the junction held 5 bases outside the gene matches. Germline V CDR1 and CDR2: LGHNA, YNFKEQ. The CDR3 spans 13 residues. CDR3 in DNA: TGTGCCAGCAGCGACAGGGTTGGAGAAAAACTGTTTTTT. It encodes CASSDRVGEKLFF.

The rearrangement links TRBV29-1 to TRBJ2-1; no clear D gene. Trimming removed 5 bases at V and 6 bases at J, with 8 bases between. There are 11 residues in the CDR3. The V gene's germline CDR1 is SQVTM and CDR2 ANQGSEA. CDR3 DNA sequence: TGCAGCGTTAATAGTTTCAATGAGCAGTTCTTC. Its translation: CSVNSFNEQFF.

This chain joins TRBV5-1 and TRBJ2-5; 7 bases agree with TRBD1. This CDR3 has 16 residues. Germline CDR1 is SGHRS and CDR2 is YFSETQ. Losses at the gene ends were 4 bases for V and 4 bases for J; bases not matched to a gene: 13. The CDR3 sequence is CASSPGQASGRETQYF. CDR3 DNA sequence: TGCGCCAGCAGCCCAGGACAGGCTTCGGGTCGAGAGACCCAGTACTTC.

V and J are TRBV5-5 and TRBJ1-2; TRBD1 matches 10 bases. V shed 2 bases and J 5 bases; nucleotides not matched to a gene: 18. This CDR3 spans 19 amino acids. CDR1 SGHKS and CDR2 YYEKEE come from the germline V gene (reference sequence). The CDR3 loop is CASSFLPGTGVGIGYGYTF. CDR3 nucleotide sequence: TGTGCCAGCAGCTTCCTACCCGGGACAGGGGTTGGTATAGGGTATGGCTACACCTTC.

This chain uses TRBV3-1 with TRBJ1-4; TRBD1 is a possible D gene (6 bases). Germline V lookup: CDR1 LGHDT, CDR2 YNNKEL (reference sequence). V was clipped by 4 bases and J by 7 bases, with 13 bases between them. The CDR3 extends over 14 amino acids. CDR3 region: CASSLRVGGEKLFF. The CDR3 region has the DNA TGTGCCAGCAGCCTTCGCGTAGGGGGTGAAAAACTGTTTTTT. The entire variable domain, with the rest obtained from reference TRBV3-1 and TRBJ1-4, is as follows: DTAVSQTPKYLVTQMGNDKSIKCEQNLGHDTMYWYKQDSKKFLKIMFSYNNKELIINETVPNRFSPKSPDKAHLNLHINSLELGDSAVYFCASSLRVGGEKLFFGSGTQLSVL.

The rearrangement links TRBV5-1 to TRBJ2-7, with a possible D match to TRBD2 (5 bases). CDR3 length: 14 residues. The V gene lost 2 bases and the J gene lost 0 bases, with 9 bases spanning the gap. Germline V gene sequence: CDR1 SGHRS, CDR2 YFSETQ. The CDR3 region is CASSLGSASYEQYF. The CDR3 DNA sequence: TGCGCCAGCAGCTTAGGGAGCGCCTCCTACGAGCAGTACTTC.

The J gene is TRBJ2-7, the V gene TRBV11-1, with D unresolved. Trimming removed 3 bases from V and 3 bases from J, with 9 bases in between. Per germline, CDR1 SGHAT and CDR2 FQDESV (reference sequence). The CDR3 has 13 amino acids. This CDR3 reads CASSFTEYYEQYV. The CDR3 nucleotides read TGTGCCAGCAGCTTCACGGAATACTACGAGCAGTACGTC.

This clonotype was counted between two and nine times. The chain joins TRBV29-1 to TRBJ2-1, with 9 bases fitting TRBD2. The CDR3 is made up of 14 amino acids. The V gene end was trimmed by 3 bases and the J gene end by 6 bases; junction bases not matched to a gene: 6. The germline CDR1 and CDR2 sequences are SQVTM and ANQGSEA. This CDR3 reads CSVERAGGGNEQFF. The CDR3 nucleotides are TGCAGCGTTGAGAGAGCGGGAGGAGGCAATGAGCAGTTCTTC.

This clonotype was detected a few times. The chain uses TRBV12-3 or TRBV12-4 and TRBJ2-7; perhaps TRBD1 as D (6 bases). Trimming pared 4 bases from V and 2 bases from J, leaving 9 bases between. The length of the CDR3 is 13 residues. The CDR3 sequence is CASSSQGTYEQYF. The CDR3 DNA is TGTGCCAGCAGTTCCCAGGGGACCTACGAGCAGTACTTC.

This sequence joins TRBV7-9 and TRBJ2-1; a weak D match, TRBD2 (6 bases). The DNA end favors TRBJ2-7, so the J call may be wrong. CDR3 length: 16 residues. Looked up from germline, CDR1 is SEHNR and CDR2 is FQNEAQ (reference sequence). The CDR3 DNA follows: TGTGCCAGCAGCCCTAGGAGGGCTGCCCAGTCGGAAGAGCAGTACTTC. Protein sequence: CASSPRRAAQSEEQYF.

In this sample, this clonotype turned up a few times. This sequence joins TRBV28 and TRBJ1-2; D not certain. The germline CDR1 and CDR2 sequences are MDHEN and SYDVKM. The CDR3 runs 13 residues. V shed 3 bases and J shed 8 bases, with 13 bases lying between them. The CDR3 loop is CASSLPQRWGYTF. CDR3 nucleotide sequence: TGTGCCAGCAGTTTGCCCCAAAGGTGGGGCTACACCTTC.

This clonotype showed up just a few times. The chain combines TRBV5-1 with TRBJ2-1; tentative D call: TRBD2 (5 bases). V was cut by 2 bases and J by 4 bases, with 13 bases left in between. Germline loops: CDR1 SGHRS, CDR2 YFSETQ. The CDR3 is 15 residues long. CDR3 sequence reads: CASSFRPEEYNEQFF. CDR3 sequence (DNA): TGCGCCAGCAGCTTCCGACCGGAGGAATACAATGAGCAGTTCTTC.

V and J are TRBV5-1 and TRBJ2-3; TRBD2 matches 11 bases. The germline gives CDR1 SGHRS, CDR2 YFSETQ. With V trimmed by 0 bases and J by 6 bases, 6 bases remained unmatched. The CDR3 consists of 16 residues. CDR3 sequence: CASSLVAGGPSDTQYF. The CDR3 nucleotides read TGCGCCAGCAGCTTGGTAGCGGGGGGGCCAAGCGATACGCAGTATTTT.